This TCR beta chain was observed in a study of CXCR3-negative and CXCR3-positive naive CD8 T cells (dated by TCRdb to between 2018 and 2021). General notes on the study: In total, 110 million to 150 million TRB reads were obtained, corresponding to roughly 1.5 +/- 0.3 million reads per library. Diversity and physicochemical repertoire analyses were performed on about a dozen donors pooled from two independent experiments. Naive subsets from 5 or 6 donors and memory cells from 3 donors were included in the TRBV-TRBJ cluster analysis. What the study reported, not specific to this receptor: Compared with CXCR3-negative naive cells, CXCR3-positive naive cells had TRB CDR3s with higher hydrophobicity (lower Kidera factor 4), lower energy, and higher strength and volume indices. Repertoire diversity was comparably high in both naive subsets but much lower in memory CD8+ T cells. Freshly isolated PBMCs were used for most assays because CXCR3 expression went down partially after cryopreservation. TRBV-TRBJ usage was similar between naive CXCR3-negative and CXCR3-positive cells from the same donor, while memory cells showed distinct patterns. Surface CD5, linked to self-reactivity in mice, was comparable between naive subsets; TCR interaction strength was therefore also inferred from TRB CDR3 physicochemical properties.

The CDR3 covers 13 residues, taking in both the cysteine and the phenylalanine. No coding sequence is recorded. Each CD8+ T cell subset was flow-sorted in triplicate, and some 300,000 cells per subset were placed directly into RLT lysis buffer. To keep memory contaminants out, a stringent definition of naive CD8+ T cells was applied: CD45RO-CCR7+CD27+CD95-. Using standard density gradient centrifugation, peripheral blood mononuclear cells were isolated from buffy coats. A FACSAria III was used to flow-sort naive CD8+ T cells into CXCR3-negative and CXCR3-positive populations. An RNeasy Mini Kit was used to extract total RNA from the sorted cells. A note on this clonotype: No antigen is known for it.

The data were produced on a NextSeq 550. The Human TCR Profiling Kit (MiLaboratory) was used to make UMI-labeled 5' RACE TRB cDNA libraries. cDNA synthesis used the entire amount of extracted RNA, and PCR amplification then used the entire amount of cDNA produced. Libraries were prepared in parallel with an identical number of PCR cycles. The study's own analysis went as follows. With a minimum of two reads required per UMI, MIGEC and MiXCR pulled out about 54,000 +/- 9,700 unique UMI-labeled TRB cDNA molecules from each library. Each library averaged 40,000 +/- 10,000 functional in-frame TRB CDR3 nucleotide clonotypes without stop codons. After downsampling to 5000 UMI-labeled TRB molecules per sample, diversity metrics, including normalized Shannon-Wiener and Chao1, were computed in VDJtools. VDJtools computed clonotype-size-weighted physicochemical properties of the central five CDR3 residues: interaction energy, strength, volume and Kidera factor 4. The reads, reprocessed by TCRdb, yield one row per CDR3 protein sequence and no DNA. The V and J calls reflect TCRdb's pipeline rather than the authors' work. The sample has about 41,000 distinct CDR3 sequences on record. Together, the top ten hold approximately 1.9% of the sample.

The rearranged segments are TRBV12-3 or TRBV12-4 and TRBJ1-2. Material for sequencing was naive CXCR3- CD8+ T cells from blood. The label giving this sample's cell subset or site can be read as: CD45RO-CCR7+CD27+CD95- naive CD8+ T cells lacking CXCR3 (TNR3-). This clonotype was obtained from a human donor in good health. Some clones in this sample may be carry-over from other donors' samples. The CDR3 here reads CASSFGGGGGYTF.